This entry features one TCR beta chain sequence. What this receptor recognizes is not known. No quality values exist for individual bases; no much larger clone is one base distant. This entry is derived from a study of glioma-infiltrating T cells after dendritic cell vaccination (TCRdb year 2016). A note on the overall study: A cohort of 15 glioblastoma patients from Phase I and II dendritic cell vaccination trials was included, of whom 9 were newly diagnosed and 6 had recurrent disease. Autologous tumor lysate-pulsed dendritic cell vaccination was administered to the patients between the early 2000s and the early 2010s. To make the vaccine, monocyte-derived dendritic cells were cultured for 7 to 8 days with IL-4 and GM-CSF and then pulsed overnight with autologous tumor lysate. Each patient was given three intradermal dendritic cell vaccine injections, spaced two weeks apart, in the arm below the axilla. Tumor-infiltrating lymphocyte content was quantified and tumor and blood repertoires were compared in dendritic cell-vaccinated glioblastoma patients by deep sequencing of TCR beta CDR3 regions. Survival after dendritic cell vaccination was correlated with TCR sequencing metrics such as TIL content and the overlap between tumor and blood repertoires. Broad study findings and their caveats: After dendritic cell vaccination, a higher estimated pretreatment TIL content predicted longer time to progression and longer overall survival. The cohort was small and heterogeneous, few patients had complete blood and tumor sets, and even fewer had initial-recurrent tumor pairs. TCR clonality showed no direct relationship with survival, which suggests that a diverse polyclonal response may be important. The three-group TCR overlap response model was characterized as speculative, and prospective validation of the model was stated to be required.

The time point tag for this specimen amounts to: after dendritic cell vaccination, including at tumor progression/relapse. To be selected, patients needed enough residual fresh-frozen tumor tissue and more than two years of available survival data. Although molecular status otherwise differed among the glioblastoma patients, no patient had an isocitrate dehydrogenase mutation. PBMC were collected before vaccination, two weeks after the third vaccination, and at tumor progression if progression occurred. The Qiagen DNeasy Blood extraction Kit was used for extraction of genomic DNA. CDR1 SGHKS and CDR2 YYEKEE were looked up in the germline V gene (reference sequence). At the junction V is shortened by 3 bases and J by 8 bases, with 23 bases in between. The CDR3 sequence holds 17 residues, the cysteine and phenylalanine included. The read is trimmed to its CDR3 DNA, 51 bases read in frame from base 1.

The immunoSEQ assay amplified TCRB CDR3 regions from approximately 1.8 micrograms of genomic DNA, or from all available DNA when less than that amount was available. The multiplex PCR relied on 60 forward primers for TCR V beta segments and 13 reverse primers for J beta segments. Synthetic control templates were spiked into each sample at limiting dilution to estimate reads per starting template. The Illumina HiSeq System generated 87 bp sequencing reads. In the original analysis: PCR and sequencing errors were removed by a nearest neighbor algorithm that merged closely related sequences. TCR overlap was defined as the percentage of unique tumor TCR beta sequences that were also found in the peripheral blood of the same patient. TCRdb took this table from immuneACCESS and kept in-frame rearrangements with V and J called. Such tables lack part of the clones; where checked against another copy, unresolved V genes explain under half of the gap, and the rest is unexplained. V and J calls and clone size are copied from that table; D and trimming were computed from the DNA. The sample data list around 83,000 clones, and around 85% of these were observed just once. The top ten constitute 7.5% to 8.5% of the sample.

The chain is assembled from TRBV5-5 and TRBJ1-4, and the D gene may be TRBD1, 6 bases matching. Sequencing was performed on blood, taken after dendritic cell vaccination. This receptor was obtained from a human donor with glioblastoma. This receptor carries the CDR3 CASSSLVAGTHGEKLFF. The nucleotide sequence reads TGTGCCAGCAGCTCTCTGGTTGCCGGGACACACGGGGAAAAACTGTTTTTT.